This TCR beta chain was captured by sequencing in a study of cytomegalovirus exposure and HLA in healthy donors. The V gene's germline CDR1 is SGHRS and CDR2 YFSETQ. V was shortened by 0 bases and J by 0 bases, with 9 bases between the two germline ends. The CDR3 is 15 residues long. Concerning this clone: Its antigen is not known.

The protocol was immunoSEQ multiplex PCR, while the TCRdb copy is restricted to in-frame clones and leaves out a portion. The sample has about 280,000 clones; over 75% are singletons. Study-wide results and limits: Most sequenced TCRs were rare (though some public TCRs occurred in many donors).

This sequence was found in a woman between 18 and 30 years old in good health and CMV-seronegative. Source material: PBMCs. This chain links TRBV5-1 with TRBJ1-2; D is possibly TRBD1 (6 bases). The CDR3 here is CASSLAGTPNYGYTF. CDR3 bases: TGCGCCAGCAGCTTGGCAGGGACACCTAACTATGGCTACACCTTC.